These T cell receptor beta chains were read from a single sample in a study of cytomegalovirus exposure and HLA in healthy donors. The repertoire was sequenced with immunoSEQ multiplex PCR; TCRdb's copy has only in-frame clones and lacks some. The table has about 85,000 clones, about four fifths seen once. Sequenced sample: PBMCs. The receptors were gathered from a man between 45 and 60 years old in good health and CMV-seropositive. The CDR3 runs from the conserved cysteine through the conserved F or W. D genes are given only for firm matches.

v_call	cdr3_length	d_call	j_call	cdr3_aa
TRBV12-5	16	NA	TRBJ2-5	CASGLVGGGGGETQYF
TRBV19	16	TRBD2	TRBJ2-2	CASSIASGSYSGELFF
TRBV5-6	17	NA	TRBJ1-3	CASSFFSGLSSGNTIYF
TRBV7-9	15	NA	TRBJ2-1	CASSRKASDYNEQFF
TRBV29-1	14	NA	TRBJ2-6	CSAQGASGANVLTF
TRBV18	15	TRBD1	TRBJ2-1	CASSTGTGGSNEQFF
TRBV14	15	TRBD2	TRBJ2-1	CASSQAGTSVNEQFF
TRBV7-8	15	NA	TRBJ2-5	CASSLMGRGWETQYF
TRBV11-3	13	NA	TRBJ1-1	CASSLDAVSEAFF
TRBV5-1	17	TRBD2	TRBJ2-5	CASSLGVELAGEETQYF
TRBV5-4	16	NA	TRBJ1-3	CASSSGHPRSGNTIYF
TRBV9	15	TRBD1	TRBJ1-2	CASSEGQGGNYGYTF
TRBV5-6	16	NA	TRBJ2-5	CASSLGAGIILETQYF
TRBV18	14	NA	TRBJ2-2	CASSPNSNTGELFF
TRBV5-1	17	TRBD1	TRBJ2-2	CASSLLTGTGGTGELFF
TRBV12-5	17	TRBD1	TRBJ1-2	CASGLVLRGQGADGYTF
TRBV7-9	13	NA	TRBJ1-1	CASSQARGTEAFF
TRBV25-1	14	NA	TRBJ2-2	CASRSGSESGELFF
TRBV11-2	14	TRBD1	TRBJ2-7	CASSFGQGWYEQYF
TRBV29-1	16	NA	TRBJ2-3	CSVKASWTGGTDTQYF
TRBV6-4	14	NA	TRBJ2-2	CASRELAATGELFF
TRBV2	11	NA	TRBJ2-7	CASRTGYEQYF
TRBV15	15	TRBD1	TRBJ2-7	CATSRDRVTTYEQYF
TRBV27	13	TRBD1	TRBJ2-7	CASSSGQVAEQYF
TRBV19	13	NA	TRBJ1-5	CASSIGQAQPQHF
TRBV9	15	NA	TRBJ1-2	CASSAGQRANYGYTF
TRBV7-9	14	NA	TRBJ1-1	CASSLLGGDTEAFF
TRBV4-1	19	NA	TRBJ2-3	CASSQEVTVQTYITDTQYF
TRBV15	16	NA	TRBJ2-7	CATSRDGGQGAYEQYF
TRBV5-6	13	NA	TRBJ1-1	CASSLAGNTEAFF
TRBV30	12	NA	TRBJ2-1	CACDPTGNEQFF
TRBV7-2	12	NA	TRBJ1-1	CASSFNRDSAFF
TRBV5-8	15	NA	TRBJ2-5	CASSPRRRGQETQYF
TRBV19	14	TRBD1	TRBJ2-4	CATQEGQGRDIQYF
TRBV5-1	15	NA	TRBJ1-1	CASSLNGDANTEAFF
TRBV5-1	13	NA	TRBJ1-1	CASSLEEGTEAFF
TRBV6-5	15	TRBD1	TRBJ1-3	CASSLPTGGLDTIYF
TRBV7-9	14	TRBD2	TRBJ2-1	CASTTSELNNEQFF
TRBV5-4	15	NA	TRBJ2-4	CASSSGLTGANIQYF
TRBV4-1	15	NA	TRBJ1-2	CASSRAGAPDYGYTF
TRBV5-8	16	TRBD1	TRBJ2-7	CASSFPGQGAEYEQYF
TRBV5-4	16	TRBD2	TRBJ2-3	CASSFRLASSTDTQYF
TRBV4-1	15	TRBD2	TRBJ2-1	CASSQASGRANEQFF
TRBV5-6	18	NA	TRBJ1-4	CASSLARYPSHGNEKLFF
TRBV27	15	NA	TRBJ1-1	CASSFRGGAISEAFF
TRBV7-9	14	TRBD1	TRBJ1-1	CASSKSRGDTEAFF
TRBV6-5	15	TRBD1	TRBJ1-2	CASRFLRDRRSGYTF
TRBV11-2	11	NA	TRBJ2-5	CASSFGETQYF
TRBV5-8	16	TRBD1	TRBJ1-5	CASSWTGFGSNQPQHF
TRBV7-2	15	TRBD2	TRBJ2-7	CASSSGLAGGYEQYF
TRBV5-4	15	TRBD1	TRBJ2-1	CASSLTGGFNYEQFF
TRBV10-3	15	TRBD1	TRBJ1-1	CAISEVEGAYTEAFF
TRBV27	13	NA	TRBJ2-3	CASNGGLTDTQYF
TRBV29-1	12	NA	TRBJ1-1	CSVPGVLTEAFF
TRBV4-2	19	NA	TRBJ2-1	CASSQDRLEAETHYNEQFF
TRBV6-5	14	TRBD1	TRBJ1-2	CASIKDRGTGGYTF
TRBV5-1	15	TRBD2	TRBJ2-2	CASRLAGGDTGELFF
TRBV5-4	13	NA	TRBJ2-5	CASSPEAGETQYF
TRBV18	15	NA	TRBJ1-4	CASSPMAGKYEKLFF
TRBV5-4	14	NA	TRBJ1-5	CASSLGQFNQPQHF